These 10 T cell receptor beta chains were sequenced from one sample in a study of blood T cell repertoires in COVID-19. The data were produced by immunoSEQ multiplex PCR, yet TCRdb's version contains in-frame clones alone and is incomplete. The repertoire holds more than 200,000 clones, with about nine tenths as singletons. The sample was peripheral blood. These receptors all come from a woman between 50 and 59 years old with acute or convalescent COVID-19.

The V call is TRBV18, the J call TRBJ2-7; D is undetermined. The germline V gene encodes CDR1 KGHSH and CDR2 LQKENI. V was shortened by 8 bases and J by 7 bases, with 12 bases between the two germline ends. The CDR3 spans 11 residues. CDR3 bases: TGTGCCAGCGAACGGTCCGATGAGCAGTACTTC. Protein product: CASERSDEQYF.

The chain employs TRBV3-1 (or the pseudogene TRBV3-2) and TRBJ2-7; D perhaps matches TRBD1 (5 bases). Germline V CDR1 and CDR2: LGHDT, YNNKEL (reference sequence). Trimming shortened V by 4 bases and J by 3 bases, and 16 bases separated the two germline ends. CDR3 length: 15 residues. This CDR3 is CASSPHFGQGYEQYF. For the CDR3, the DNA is TGTGCCAGCAGCCCGCACTTTGGGCAGGGCTACGAGCAGTACTTC.

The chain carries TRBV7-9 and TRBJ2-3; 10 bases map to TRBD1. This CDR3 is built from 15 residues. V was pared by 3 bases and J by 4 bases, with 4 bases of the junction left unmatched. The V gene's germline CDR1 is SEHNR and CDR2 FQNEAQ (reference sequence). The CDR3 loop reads CASSFRQGAADTQYF. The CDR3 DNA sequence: TGTGCCAGCAGCTTCCGACAGGGGGCCGCAGATACGCAGTATTTT.

CDR3 bases: TGTGCCACCAGCAGATCCGGGACAGGGAAAGATACGCAGTATTTT. This translates into CATSRSGTGKDTQYF. The chain is built from TRBV15 and TRBJ2-3; TRBD1 agrees at 9 bases. J lost 5 bases, V lost 2 bases, and 5 bases had no gene match. The germline gives CDR1 LNHNV, CDR2 YYDKDF (reference sequence). There are 15 residues in the CDR3.

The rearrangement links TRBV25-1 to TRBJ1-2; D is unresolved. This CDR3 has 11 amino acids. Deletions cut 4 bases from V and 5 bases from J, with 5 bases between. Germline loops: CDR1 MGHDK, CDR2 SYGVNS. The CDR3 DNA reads TGTGCCAGCAGTGGACTATATGGCTACACCTTC. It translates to CASSGLYGYTF.

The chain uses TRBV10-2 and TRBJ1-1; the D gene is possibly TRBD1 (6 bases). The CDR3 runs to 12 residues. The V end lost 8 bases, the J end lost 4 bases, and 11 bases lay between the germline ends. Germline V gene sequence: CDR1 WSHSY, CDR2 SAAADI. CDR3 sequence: CASYRVSTEAFF. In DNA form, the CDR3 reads TGCGCCAGCTACAGGGTAAGCACTGAAGCTTTCTTT.

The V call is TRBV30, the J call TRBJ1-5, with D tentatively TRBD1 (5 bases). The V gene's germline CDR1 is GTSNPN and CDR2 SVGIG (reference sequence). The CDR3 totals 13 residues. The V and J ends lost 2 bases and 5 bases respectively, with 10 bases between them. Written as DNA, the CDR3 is TGTGCCTGGAGTACCTCGACAGATCAGCCCCAGCATTTT. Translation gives CAWSTSTDQPQHF.

CDR3 DNA: TGCAGCGTTACAGACTCTGGAAACACCATATATTTT. Its translation is CSVTDSGNTIYF. The chain is built from TRBV29-1 and TRBJ1-3; D unresolved. V was cut by 5 bases and J by 0 bases, with 5 bases left in between. Per germline, CDR1 SQVTM and CDR2 ANQGSEA. This CDR3 comprises 12 residues.

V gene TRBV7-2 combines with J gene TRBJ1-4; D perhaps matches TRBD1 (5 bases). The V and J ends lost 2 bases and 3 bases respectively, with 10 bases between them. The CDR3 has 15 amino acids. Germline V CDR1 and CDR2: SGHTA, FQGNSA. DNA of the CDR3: TGTGCCAGCAGCTTATATGCACAGGCTAATGAAAAACTGTTTTTT. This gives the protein CASSLYAQANEKLFF.

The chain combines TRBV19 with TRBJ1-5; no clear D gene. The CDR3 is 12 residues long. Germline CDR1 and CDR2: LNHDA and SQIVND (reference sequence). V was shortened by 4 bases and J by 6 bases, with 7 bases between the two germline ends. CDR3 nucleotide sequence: TGTGCCAGTAGTAGGGCAGGTCAGCCCCAGCATTTT. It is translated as CASSRAGQPQHF.